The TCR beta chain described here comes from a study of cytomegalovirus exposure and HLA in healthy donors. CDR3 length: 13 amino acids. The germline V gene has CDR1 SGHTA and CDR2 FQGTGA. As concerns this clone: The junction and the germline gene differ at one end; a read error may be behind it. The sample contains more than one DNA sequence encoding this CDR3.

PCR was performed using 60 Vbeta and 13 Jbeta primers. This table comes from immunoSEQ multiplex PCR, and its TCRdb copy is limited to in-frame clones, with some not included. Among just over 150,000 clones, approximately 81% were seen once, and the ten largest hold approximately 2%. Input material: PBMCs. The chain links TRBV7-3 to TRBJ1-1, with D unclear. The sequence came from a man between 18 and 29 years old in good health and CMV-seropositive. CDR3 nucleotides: TGTGCTAGCAGCTTCCAGGAGAACACTGAAGCTTTCTTT. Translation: CASSFQENTEAFF.